The present TCR beta chain was sequenced within a study of T cells in Graves' hyperthyroidism and ophthalmopathy. TCR beta CDR3 regions were amplified from RNA transcripts. The study used the HTBI primer set for a first-round RT-PCR of the TCR CDR3. TCRdb itself ran the multiplex PCR reads through MiXCR, one entry per CDR3 protein. The sample includes hundreds of thousands of distinct CDR3 sequences, roughly 25% of them seen just once. The germline gives CDR1 DFQATT, CDR2 SNEGSKA (reference sequence). Trimming shortened V by 6 bases and J by 4 bases, and 15 bases separated the two germline ends. This CDR3 contains 14 residues. Each ophthalmopathy patient scored at least 3 on the Clinical Activity Score and at least 4 on NOSPECS grade, with duration under 3 months.

Sequencing was performed on blood. V and J are TRBV20-1 and TRBJ2-2, with D perhaps matching TRBD2 (5 bases). The sequence derives from a woman aged 25 to 39 with Graves' ophthalmopathy. The DNA for the CDR3 is TGCAGTGCCAACCCGGGAACTAGCACCGGGGAGCTGTTTTTT. Its protein product is CSANPGTSTGELFF.